The rows below give T cell receptor beta chains drawn from one sample of a study of Tregs in tolerant kidney transplant recipients. Profiled with immunoSEQ multiplex PCR; TCRdb holds only in-frame clones, not every one. The repertoire consists of about 8,300 clones, with about 32% occurring once and the leading ten covering 5.5% to 7%. Antigens for these TCRs are unknown. The sequences come from CD8+ T cells from blood cultured with allogeneic cells, collected before the transplant. The receptors stem from a human patient who received a combined kidney and bone marrow transplant. CDR3s leave out the opening cysteine and the closing phenylalanine or tryptophan.

TRBV7-8	TRBJ1-5	ASSLAEDQPQH
TRBV9	TRBJ2-7	ASSVGGVDYEQY
TRBV27	TRBJ2-7	ASSLLRTTGIYEQY
TRBV21-1	TRBJ2-5	ASSIFGTSGGVHYQETQY
TRBV6-5	TRBJ2-7	ASSVSGGEAYEQY
TRBV7-6	TRBJ2-3	ASSLERARADTQY
TRBV11-2	TRBJ1-3	ASTNERGWPGGSGNTIY
TRBV7-8	TRBJ2-1	ASSHSGGDRVPLHYNEQF
TRBV7-2	.	ASSLEGDGYYEQY
TRBV5-2	TRBJ1-2	ASSQADKALYGYT
TRBV7-9	TRBJ1-1	ASSQGGPEAF
TRBV4-2	TRBJ2-3	ASSRLAGGLDTQY
TRBV11-3	TRBJ2-2	ASSPNRGSTGELF
TRBV13	TRBJ2-4	ASSFRRQLDRGANIQY
TRBV9	TRBJ1-3	ASSPRDRIHTIY
TRBV5-6	TRBJ2-7	ASSLQTDDWYEQY
TRBV5-4	TRBJ2-7	ASSLATGWEQY
TRBV5-6	TRBJ2-7	ASSPVVGQSIYEQY
TRBV7-9	TRBJ1-2	ASSPGTGNGYT
TRBV27	TRBJ2-1	ASSLVGAPYNEQF
TRBV27	TRBJ2-2	ASSLFPGSGELF
TRBV27	TRBJ2-3	ASSFLLAGGTDTQY
TRBV28	TRBJ2-3	ASSSPLAGGSTDTQY
TRBV29-1	TRBJ1-1	SVADLLITGRRMGTEAF
TRBV27	TRBJ2-2	ASSVLTGGLF
TRBV7-9	TRBJ1-5	ASSLAGDFQH
TRBV4-3	TRBJ2-5	ASSSLGGETQY
TRBV28	TRBJ2-7	ASTEPLPGQGSYEQY